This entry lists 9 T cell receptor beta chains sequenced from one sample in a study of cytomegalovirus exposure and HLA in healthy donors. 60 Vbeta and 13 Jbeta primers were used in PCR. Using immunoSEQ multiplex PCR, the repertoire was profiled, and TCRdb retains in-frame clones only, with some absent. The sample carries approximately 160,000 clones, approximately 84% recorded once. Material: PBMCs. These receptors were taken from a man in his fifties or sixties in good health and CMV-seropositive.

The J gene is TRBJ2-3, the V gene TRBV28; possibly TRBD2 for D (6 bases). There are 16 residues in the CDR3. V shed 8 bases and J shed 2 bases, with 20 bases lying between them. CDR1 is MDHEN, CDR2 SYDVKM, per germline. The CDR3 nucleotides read TGTGCCAGCCTCGCGAGGGTTAGCGGTCTCACAGATACGCAGTATTTT. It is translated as CASLARVSGLTDTQYF.

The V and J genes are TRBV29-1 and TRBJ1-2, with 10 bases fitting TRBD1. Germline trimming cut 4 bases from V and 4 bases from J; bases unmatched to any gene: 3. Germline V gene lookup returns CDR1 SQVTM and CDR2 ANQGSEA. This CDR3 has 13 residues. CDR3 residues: CSVGQGAGYGYTF. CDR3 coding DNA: TGCAGCGTTGGACAGGGGGCGGGCTATGGCTACACCTTC.

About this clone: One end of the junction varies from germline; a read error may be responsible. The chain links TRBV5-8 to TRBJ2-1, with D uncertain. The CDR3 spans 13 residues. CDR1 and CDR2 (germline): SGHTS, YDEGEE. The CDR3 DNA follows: TGTGCCAGCAGCTTGGCCTTTGAGAACGAGCGGTTCTTC. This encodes CASSLAFENERFF.

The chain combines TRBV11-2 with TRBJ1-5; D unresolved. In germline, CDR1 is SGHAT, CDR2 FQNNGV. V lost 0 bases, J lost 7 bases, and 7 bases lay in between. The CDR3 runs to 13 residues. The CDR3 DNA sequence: TGTGCCAGCAGCTTAGATAGCGGCCAGCCCCAGCATTTT. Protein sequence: CASSLDSGQPQHF.

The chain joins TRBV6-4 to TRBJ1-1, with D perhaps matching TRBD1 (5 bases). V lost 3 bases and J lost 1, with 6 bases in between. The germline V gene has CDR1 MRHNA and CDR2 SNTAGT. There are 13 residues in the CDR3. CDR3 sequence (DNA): TGTGCCAGCAGTGAGACAGCGAACACTGAAGCTTTCTTT. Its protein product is CASSETANTEAFF.

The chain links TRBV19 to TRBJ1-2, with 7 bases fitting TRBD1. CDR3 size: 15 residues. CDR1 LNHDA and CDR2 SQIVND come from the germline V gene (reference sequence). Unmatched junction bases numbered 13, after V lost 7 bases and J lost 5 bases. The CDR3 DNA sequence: TGTGCCAGTACCCCTCAAGCCGGGACAGCATATGGCTACACCTTC. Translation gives CASTPQAGTAYGYTF. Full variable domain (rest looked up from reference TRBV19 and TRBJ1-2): DGGITQSPKYLFRKEGQNVTLSCEQNLNHDAMYWYRQDPGQGLRLIYYSQIVNDFQKGDIAEGYSVSREKKESFPLTVTSAQKNPTAFYLCASTPQAGTAYGYTFGSGTRLTVV.

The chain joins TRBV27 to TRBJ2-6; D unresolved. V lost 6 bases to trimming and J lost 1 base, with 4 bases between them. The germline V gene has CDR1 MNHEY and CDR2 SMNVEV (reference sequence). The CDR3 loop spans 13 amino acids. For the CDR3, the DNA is TGTGCCAGCAGCCGTTCTGGGGCCAACGTCCTGACTTTC. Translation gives CASSRSGANVLTF.

CDR3 sequence: CAISESIRGNQPQHF. In nucleotides, the CDR3 is TGTGCCATCAGTGAGTCGATACGGGGGAATCAGCCCCAGCATTTT. The gene calls are TRBV10-3 and TRBJ1-5; a possible D gene is TRBD1 (5 bases). Germline lookup yields CDR1 ENHRY and CDR2 SYGVKD. V lost 0 bases and J 4 bases, leaving 10 bases between the germline ends. This CDR3 comprises 15 residues.

Here the CDR3 DNA reads TGTGCCAGCAGCTTGCTGCGGGGGGCCCAAGAGACCCAGTACTTC. The encoded protein is CASSLLRGAQETQYF. The gene calls are TRBV5-6 and TRBJ2-5; 8 positions match TRBD2. Germline CDR1 SGHDT, CDR2 YYEEEE. V lost 1 base to trimming and J lost 1 base; unmatched junction nucleotides: 3. This CDR3 has 15 amino acids.